This T cell receptor beta chain is from a study of monozygotic twins with inflammatory bowel disease. This CDR3 contains 17 residues. Germline V lookup: CDR1 SGHRS, CDR2 YFSETQ. TCRdb reworked the 5' RACE reads into one entry per CDR3 protein, no DNA. Its listing shows some 450,000 distinct CDR3 sequences. Sequenced sample: blood. The chain is built from TRBV5-1 and TRBJ1-1; the TCRdb call, TRBD1, lacks DNA for checking. This receptor was obtained from a human donor with ulcerative colitis or Crohn's disease, or a healthy co-twin of an affected twin (not recorded which). The CDR3 sequence is CASSLFGQVSMNTEAFF. The whole variable domain, remainder taken from reference TRBV5-1 and TRBJ1-1, is KAGVTQTPRYLIKTRGQQVTLSCSPISGHRSVSWYQQTPGQGLQFLFEYFSETQRNKGNFPGRFSGRQFSNSRSEMNVSTLELGDSALYLCASSLFGQVSMNTEAFFGQGTRLTVV.